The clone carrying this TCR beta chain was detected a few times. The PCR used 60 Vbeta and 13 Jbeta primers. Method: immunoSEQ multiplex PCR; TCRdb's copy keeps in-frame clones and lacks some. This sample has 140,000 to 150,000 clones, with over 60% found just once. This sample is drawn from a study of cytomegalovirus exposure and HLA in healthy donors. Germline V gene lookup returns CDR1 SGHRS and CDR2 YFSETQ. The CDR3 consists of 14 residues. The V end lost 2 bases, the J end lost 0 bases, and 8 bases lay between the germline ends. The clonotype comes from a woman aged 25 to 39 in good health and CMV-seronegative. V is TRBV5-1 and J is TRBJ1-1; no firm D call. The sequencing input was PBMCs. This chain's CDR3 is CASSFGQLNTEAFF. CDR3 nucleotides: TGCGCCAGCAGCTTTGGCCAGTTGAACACTGAAGCTTTCTTT.